This TCR beta chain was profiled in a study of blood T cell repertoires in COVID-19. Study information: The United States, Italy and Spain provided the acute and convalescent COVID-19 samples. PBMCs, B-cell-depleted T cells, or T cells were the source of the cDNA or gDNA that made up the material.

The V and J ends lost 1 base and 5 bases, in that order; junction bases with no gene match: 8. Germline CDR1 reads SQVTM; CDR2 reads ANQGSEA. The CDR3 loop spans 15 amino acids. Per the authors' pipeline: Estimation of nucleated cell counts relied on the amplification of reference gene primers. TCRdb's table, derived via immunoSEQ multiplex PCR, lists solely in-frame clones and lacks some. The V and J calls and clone size come from that table; D and trimming were worked out from the DNA. This table holds around 130,000 clones, more than 85% found once. Specimen: peripheral blood. The chain links TRBV29-1 to TRBJ2-7; TRBD2 agrees at 10 bases. The sequence came from a man between 45 and 60 years old with active or convalescent COVID-19. The CDR3 spells CSVEGAGGPVHEQYF. In DNA, the CDR3 is TGCAGCGTTGAAGGAGCGGGAGGGCCGGTCCACGAGCAGTACTTC.